A single sample is the source of the 14 T cell receptor beta chains below, sequenced in a study of regulatory T cells in long-lasting Graves disease. The authors built TCR beta libraries using iRepertoire HTBI primers and Arm-PCR of CDR3 regions. TCRdb re-derived calls from the multiplex PCR reads in MiXCR, one entry per CDR3 protein. The data show roughly 500,000 distinct CDR3 sequences, around an eighth seen once. Regarding time point: newly diagnosed GD, antithyroid drugs for less than 3 months. PBMC RNA was the source of the TCR library. This same sample was also part of a study on T cells in Graves' hyperthyroidism and ophthalmopathy.

Sequenced here: peripheral blood mononuclear cells (PBMCs), sampled at new diagnosis, from a patient treated with antithyroid drugs. These receptor sequences come from a young man with Graves disease.

This clonotype occurred a few times. A junction end diverges from the germline sequence, so it may reflect a read error. The chain recombines TRBV19 with TRBJ2-2, with D hard to call. The CDR3 totals 16 residues. Germline V gene sequence: CDR1 LNHDA, CDR2 SQIVND (reference sequence). CDR3 nucleotides: TGTACCAGTAGTATAAGACTGGATAGTAACACCGGGGAGCTGTTTTTT. It codes for CTSSIRLDSNTGELFF. The variable domain in full, completed from reference TRBV19 and TRBJ2-2, reads DGGITQSPKYLFRKEGQNVTLSCEQNLNHDAMYWYRQDPGQGLRLIYYSQIVNDFQKGDIAEGYSVSREKKESFPLTVTSAQKNPTAFYLCTSSIRLDSNTGELFFGEGSRLTVL.

This clonotype showed up just a few times. This chain connects TRBV19 to TRBJ1-1, with a weak D call TRBD1 (6 bases). Between the trimmed V and J ends, which lost 7 bases and 5 bases, there was a span of 8 bases. CDR3 length equals 11 residues. Germline V gives CDR1 LNHDA, CDR2 SQIVND (reference sequence). As DNA, the CDR3 is TGTGCCAGTACCCAGGGGACTGAAGCTTTCTTT. Translating it yields CASTQGTEAFF.

In this sample, this clonotype turned up a few times. The V call is TRBV18, the J call TRBJ2-1; TRBD1 might be the D (7 bases). There are 17 residues in the CDR3. V lost 3 bases, J lost 2 bases, and 17 bases lay in between. Germline V lookup: CDR1 KGHSH, CDR2 LQKENI. In DNA form, the CDR3 reads TGTGCCAGCTCACCCAGCAGGGGGAGGACCCCCTACAATGAGCAGTTCTTC. This translates into CASSPSRGRTPYNEQFF. The whole variable domain, filled in from reference TRBV18 and TRBJ2-1, reads NAGVMQNPRHLVRRRGQEARLRCSPMKGHSHVYWYRQLPEEGLKFMVYLQKENIIDESGMPKERFSAEFPKEGPSILRIQQVVRGDSAAYFCASSPSRGRTPYNEQFFGPGTRLTVL.

There are many counts of this clonotype. This chain connects TRBV24-1 to TRBJ2-1; D remains ambiguous. V lost 0 bases, J lost 5 bases, and 10 bases lay in between. CDR3 length: 15 residues. In germline, CDR1 is KGHDR, CDR2 SFDVKD. The CDR3 reads CATSDLGPRDNEQFF. Written as DNA, the CDR3 is TGTGCCACCAGTGATTTGGGACCCCGAGACAATGAGCAGTTCTTC.

This clonotype was seen repeatedly, ten times or more. The chain recombines TRBV20-1 with TRBJ2-3; D is unresolved. V dropped 6 bases and J dropped 4 bases, with 11 bases sitting between them. The CDR3 runs 12 residues. Germline V gene data show CDR1 as DFQATT and CDR2 as SNEGSKA (reference sequence). CDR3 sequence (DNA): TGCAGTGCAAAGGCGCCTTCAGATACGCAGTATTTT. Translating it yields CSAKAPSDTQYF.

Many counts were recorded for this clonotype. The CDR3 sequence: CASSAPGQDYYEQYF. The CDR3 bases are TGTGCCAGCAGTGCCCCGGGACAGGACTACTACGAGCAGTACTTC. The V call is TRBV6-1, the J call TRBJ2-7; 8 positions match TRBD1. The germline V gene has CDR1 MNHNS and CDR2 SASEGT. This CDR3 comprises 15 residues. Losses at the gene ends were 4 bases for V and 3 bases for J; bases not matched to a gene: 8.

This clonotype was seen repeatedly, ten times or more. The V gene is TRBV9, the J gene TRBJ2-5; 7 bases agree with TRBD1. Germline lookup yields CDR1 SGDLS and CDR2 YYNGEE. The V segment lost 3 bases and the J segment 5 bases; nucleotides outside the gene matches: 10. The CDR3 has 15 residues. This CDR3 reads CASSATGTEGETQYF. DNA of the CDR3: TGTGCCAGCAGCGCGACCGGGACAGAGGGGGAGACCCAGTACTTC.

This clonotype was counted many times. CDR3 region: CAWDRGQGETQYF. CDR3 bases: TGTGCCTGGGACAGGGGGCAAGGGGAGACCCAGTACTTC. V and J are TRBV30 and TRBJ2-5; TRBD1 matches 10 bases. Germline-derived CDR1 and CDR2 are GTSNPN and SVGIG (reference sequence). CDR3 length: 13 amino acids. V gave up 5 bases and J gave up 5 bases; unmatched junction bases: 5. Based on the CDR3 plus reference TRBV30 and TRBJ2-5, the full variable domain is SQTIHQWPATLVQPVGSPLSLECTVEGTSNPNLYWYRQAAGRGLQLLFYSVGIGQISSEVPQNLSASRPQDRQFILSSKKLLLSDSGFYLCAWDRGQGETQYFGPGTRLLVL.

This clonotype was detected ten times or more. This sequence joins TRBV4-1 and TRBJ2-2; D remains unclear. Looked up from germline, CDR1 is MGHRA and CDR2 is YSYEKL. Trimming took 3 bases from V and 6 from J, leaving 8 bases between them. CDR3 length equals 13 residues. The CDR3 spells CASSQIYAGELFF. In DNA form, the CDR3 reads TGCGCCAGCAGCCAGATTTACGCCGGGGAGCTGTTTTTT.

This clonotype was recorded a few times. As DNA, the CDR3 is TGTGCCAGCAGCGTAGCTGGGACAACAGAAGCTTTCTTT. It is translated as CASSVAGTTEAFF. The chain is built from TRBV9 and TRBJ1-1; D possibly corresponds to TRBD1 (6 bases). V lost 0 bases to trimming and J lost 8 bases, with 11 bases between them. CDR1 and CDR2 from the germline V gene are SGDLS and YYNGEE. The CDR3 is made up of 13 amino acids.

This clonotype was observed a few times. The chain has TRBV6-4 and TRBJ2-5; D is uncertain. This CDR3 region has 13 residues. V lost 0 bases, J lost 8 bases, and 10 bases lay in between. Germline V CDR1 and CDR2: MRHNA, SNTAGT. The chain's CDR3 is CASSDSTEGTQYF. CDR3 nucleotide sequence: TGTGCCAGCAGTGACTCAACTGAAGGTACCCAGTACTTC.

This clonotype was seen many times. This chain uses TRBV24-1 with TRBJ1-2, with D possibly being TRBD1 (6 bases). The CDR3 has 14 amino acids. V was cut by 3 bases and J by 4 bases, with 11 bases left in between. CDR1 and CDR2 (germline): KGHDR, SFDVKD. In DNA form, the CDR3 reads TGTGCCACCAGTGATCAGACAGGTTCCTATGGCTACACCTTC. Encoded protein: CATSDQTGSYGYTF.

The sample holds many counts of this clonotype. The chain links TRBV29-1 to TRBJ1-5, with D perhaps matching TRBD1 (6 bases). Trimming took 6 bases from V and 8 from J, leaving 17 bases between them. The germline V gene encodes CDR1 SQVTM and CDR2 ANQGSEA. The CDR3 contains 13 residues. The CDR3 is CSVSDRRAEPQHF. The CDR3 coding sequence is TGCAGCGTATCGGACAGACGTGCGGAGCCCCAGCATTTT.

This chain links TRBV6-1 with TRBJ2-1; 13 nucleotides line up with TRBD2. Germline-derived CDR1 and CDR2 are MNHNS and SASEGT. The CDR3 is 15 residues long. J lost 9 bases, V lost 6 bases, and 8 bases had no gene match. Here the CDR3 DNA reads TGTGCCAGCAGACCACTAGCGGGAGGGCCGGGTGAGCAGTTCTTC. Encoded protein: CASRPLAGGPGEQFF.